A single T cell receptor beta chain is shown here with its context. Its antigen is still unknown. Per-nucleotide qualities are absent, and no much larger clonotype sits a single base away. The data originate from a study of blood T cell repertoires in COVID-19 (dated by TCRdb to 2018 to 2021). Background on the whole study: The collaborator samples originated in the United States, Italy and Spain and spanned the acute and convalescent phases of COVID-19. The repertoires were released in a freely available public database meant as a resource for research on the immune response to SARS-CoV-2. Sample metadata almost always included a de-identified subject ID, COVID-19 status, age in years and sex. Samples came from the ongoing ImmuneRACE study (first 160 participants) plus 1,254 subjects from 6 global collaborators. The prospective study material was composed of cDNA or gDNA derived from T cells, B-cell-depleted T cells, or PBMCs. Deeply sampled blood TCRbeta repertoires from subjects exposed to, actively infected with, or recovered from COVID-19 were included in the dataset. Where available, HLA class I and class II types were obtained from metadata supplied by the sample provider rather than from assay-based typing. Here is what the overall study found, with its caveats: The quantity of clinical and demographic metadata differed by source and by participant and was supplied without curation.

The germline V gene provides CDR1 SGHTA and CDR2 FQGTGA. V is cut back by 3 bases and J by 1 base, with 3 bases in the junction unmatched. From cysteine to phenylalanine, the CDR3 is 14 amino acids long. Just CDR3 DNA is preserved here, 42 bases in frame from base 1. TCRbeta CDR3 regions were amplified from genomic DNA by means of the immunoSEQ Assay, a bias-controlled multiplex PCR. As for how the authors treated the data: The number of nucleated cells in each sample was estimated by amplification of reference gene primers within the assay. To quantify the absolute abundance of each unique TCRbeta CDR3 rearrangement, sequence reads were collapsed and filtered. For each sample, productive Simpson clonality was calculated as the square root of Simpson's diversity index over productive rearrangements. Drawn from immuneACCESS, this table holds only the in-frame rearrangements with V and J called that TCRdb kept. Clones are partly lost; checked studies trace under half to an unresolved V gene and leave the rest unexplained. The V and J calls and the clone size are those of that table, but D and trimming were determined from the DNA. This sample has fewer than 200,000 clones in its table, and 60% to 85% of those were observed once. Approximately 8% of the sample is in the top ten clones.

Whole blood was collected in K2EDTA tubes by collaborating institutions according to the institutions' own protocols. For TCRbeta analysis, collaborators shipped samples as frozen whole blood, isolated PBMCs, or DNA extracted from either of those sample types. The TCR sequence derives from a man aged 55 to 70 with acute or convalescent COVID-19. Sequencing used peripheral blood. The sequence is built from TRBV7-3 and TRBJ2-7, with 7 bases aligning to TRBD2. The CDR3 region: CASSFGGGSYEQYF. The bases read TGTGCCAGCAGCTTCGGCGGGGGATCCTACGAGCAGTACTTC.